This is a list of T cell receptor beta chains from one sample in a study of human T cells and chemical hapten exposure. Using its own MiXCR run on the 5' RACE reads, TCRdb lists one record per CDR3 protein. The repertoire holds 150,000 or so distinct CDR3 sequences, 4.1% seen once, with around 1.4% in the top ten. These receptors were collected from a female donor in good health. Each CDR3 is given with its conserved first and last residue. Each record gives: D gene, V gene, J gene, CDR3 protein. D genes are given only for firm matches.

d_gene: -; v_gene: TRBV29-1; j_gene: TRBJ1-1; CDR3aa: CSVTMNTEAFF
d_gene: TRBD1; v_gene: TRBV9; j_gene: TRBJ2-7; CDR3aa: CASSVRDRGYEQYF
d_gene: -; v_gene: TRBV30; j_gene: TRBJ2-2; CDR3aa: CAWSGGYTGELFF
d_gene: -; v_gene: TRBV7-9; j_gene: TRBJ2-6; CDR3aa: CASSLAGGGFRANVLTF
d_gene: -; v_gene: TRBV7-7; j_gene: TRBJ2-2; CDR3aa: CASSFGGLTGELFF
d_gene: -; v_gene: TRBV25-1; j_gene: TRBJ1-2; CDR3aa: CASSESERGVDGYTF
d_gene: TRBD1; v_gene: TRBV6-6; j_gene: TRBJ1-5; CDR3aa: CASTGQGASGQPQHF
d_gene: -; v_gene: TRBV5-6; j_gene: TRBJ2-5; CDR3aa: CASSPGAQETQYF
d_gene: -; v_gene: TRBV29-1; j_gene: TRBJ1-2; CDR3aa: CSVDRADYNYGYTF
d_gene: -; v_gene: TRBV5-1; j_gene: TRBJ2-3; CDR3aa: CASSFSGRSTDTQYF
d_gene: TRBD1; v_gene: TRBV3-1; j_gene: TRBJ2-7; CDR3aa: CASSQDTEQGYEQYF
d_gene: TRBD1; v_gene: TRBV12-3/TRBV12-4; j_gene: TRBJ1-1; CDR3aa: CASTTSGTGSEAFF
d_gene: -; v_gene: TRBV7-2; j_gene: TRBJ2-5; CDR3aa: CASSLGDRTETQYF
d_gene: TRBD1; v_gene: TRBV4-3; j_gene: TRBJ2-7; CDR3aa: CASSREDRGSYEQYF
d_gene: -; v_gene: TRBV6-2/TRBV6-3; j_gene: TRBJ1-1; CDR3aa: CASSYAAFSGSEAFF
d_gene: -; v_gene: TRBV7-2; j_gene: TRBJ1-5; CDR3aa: CASSEEGVRNQPQHF
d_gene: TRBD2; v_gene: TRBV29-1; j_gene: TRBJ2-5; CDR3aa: CSARPGLAGKTETQYF
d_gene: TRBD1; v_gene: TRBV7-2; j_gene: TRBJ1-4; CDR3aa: CASSFDRGEEKLFF